One sample yielded the 14 T cell receptor beta chains listed below, sequenced in a study of T cell responses to AZD1222 COVID-19 vaccine. The protocol was immunoSEQ multiplex PCR, while the TCRdb copy is restricted to in-frame clones and leaves out a portion. The table lists roughly 140,000 clones, approximately 78% of them singletons. The input for sequencing was peripheral blood, taken on day 0 of MenACWY control vaccination. Source of these receptors: an adult in good health.

As DNA, the CDR3 is TGTGCCAGCAGCCAAGCCCAGGGACGGGCTTTCTTT. It codes for CASSQAQGRAFF. The chain links TRBV3-1 (or the pseudogene TRBV3-2) to TRBJ1-1; weak D call: TRBD1 (5 bases). V was trimmed by 1 base and J by 11 bases, leaving 11 bases between them. The CDR3 is 12 residues long. Germline V gives CDR1 LGHDT, CDR2 YNNKEL (reference sequence).

This chain links TRBV2 with TRBJ2-7, with 7 bases aligning to TRBD1. Germline CDR1 SNHLY, CDR2 FYNNEI. The V segment lost 7 bases and the J segment 2 bases; nucleotides outside the gene matches: 8. This CDR3 has 14 amino acids. CDR3 amino acids: CASTGTATTYEQYF. The CDR3 DNA reads as TGTGCCAGCACCGGGACAGCGACGACCTACGAGCAGTACTTC.

The rearrangement links TRBV7-8 to TRBJ1-4; D may be TRBD1 (5 bases). The CDR3 covers 15 residues. The germline V and J ends were trimmed by 4 bases and 5 bases, with 14 bases remaining between them. Germline-derived CDR1 and CDR2 are SGHVS and FQNEAQ. The CDR3 coding sequence is TGTGCCAGCAGCTCCGTACCAGGGAGGAATGAAAAACTGTTTTTT. Its protein product is CASSSVPGRNEKLFF.

CDR3 loop: CASSPGQGEETQYF. The DNA for the CDR3 is TGTGCCAGCAGCCCGGGACAGGGTGAAGAGACCCAGTACTTC. V usage is TRBV11-2 and J usage is TRBJ2-5, with 9 bases matching TRBD1. With V trimmed by 5 bases and J by 3 bases, 4 bases remained unmatched. The CDR3 totals 14 residues. Germline V lookup: CDR1 SGHAT, CDR2 FQNNGV.

The chain combines TRBV5-6 with TRBJ1-2; D uncertain. The ends were cut back, 7 bases at V and 4 bases at J, with 8 bases in the middle. This CDR3 contains 11 residues. CDR1 is SGHDT and CDR2 is YYEEEE in the germline V gene. The chain's CDR3 is CASHNTYGYTF. The CDR3 coding sequence is TGTGCCAGCCACAACACCTATGGCTACACCTTC.

The chain joins TRBV7-6 to TRBJ2-2; TRBD1 or TRBD2 may be the D gene (5 bases each). The CDR3 is made up of 16 amino acids. CDR1 is SGHVS and CDR2 is FNYEAQ in the germline V gene. V shed 3 bases and J shed 6 bases, with 17 bases lying between them. The chain's CDR3 is CASSFPGPRNAGELFF. The CDR3 region has the DNA TGTGCCAGCAGCTTTCCGGGACCCCGAAATGCCGGGGAGCTGTTTTTT.

The table lists this clone with a few counts. The chain joins TRBV4-1 to TRBJ1-5; a possible D gene is TRBD1 (6 bases). Germline V CDR1 and CDR2: MGHRA, YSYEKL. The V gene lost 1 base and the J gene lost 3 bases, with 16 bases spanning the gap. The CDR3 is 17 amino acids. CDR3 nucleotide sequence: TGCGCCAGCAGCCAAGGATGGACAGAATTATACAATCAGCCCCAGCATTTT. Amino acid sequence: CASSQGWTELYNQPQHF.

This clone came up once. This chain connects TRBV2 to TRBJ2-7; D is unclear. V shed 3 bases and J shed 2 bases, with 8 bases lying between them. This CDR3 region has 13 residues. Germline V gene data show CDR1 as SNHLY and CDR2 as FYNNEI. The CDR3 nucleotides are TGTGCCAGCAGTGAGTTGGGTCCCTACGAGCAGTACTTC. This gives the protein CASSELGPYEQYF.

The V gene is TRBV18, the J gene TRBJ1-4, with 8 bases identical to TRBD1. Germline V CDR1 and CDR2: KGHSH, LQKENI. V was clipped by 3 bases and J by 5 bases; unmatched bases: 8. CDR3 size: 16 residues. CDR3 in DNA: TGTGCCAGCTCACCCCGCTGGACAGGGACAAATGAAAAACTGTTTTTT. Protein product: CASSPRWTGTNEKLFF. Full variable domain (remainder filled in from reference TRBV18 and TRBJ1-4): NAGVMQNPRHLVRRRGQEARLRCSPMKGHSHVYWYRQLPEEGLKFMVYLQKENIIDESGMPKERFSAEFPKEGPSILRIQQVVRGDSAAYFCASSPRWTGTNEKLFFGSGTQLSVL.

This clone has a single count. The chain is built from TRBV28 and TRBJ2-1; 7 bases align to TRBD2. J gave up 2 bases and V 4 bases, and 8 bases lay outside the gene matches. Germline CDR1 is MDHEN and CDR2 is SYDVKM. The CDR3 covers 16 residues. The CDR3, as DNA: TGTGCCAGCAGTTCCATAGCGGGCGTCACCTACAATGAGCAGTTCTTC. It codes for CASSSIAGVTYNEQFF.

This clone was counted between two and nine times. The chain has TRBV19 and TRBJ1-4; no definite D call. V gave up 3 bases and J gave up 10 bases, with 18 bases separating them. Germline values: CDR1 LNHDA, CDR2 SQIVND (reference sequence). The CDR3 has 15 amino acids. CDR3 amino acids: CASSIPRQPAGKLFF. CDR3 DNA: TGTGCCAGTAGTATCCCCAGGCAGCCCGCGGGAAAACTGTTTTTT.

CDR3 sequence reads: CASSQVPDSEQYF. CDR3 DNA sequence: TGTGCCAGCAGCCAAGTCCCCGATAGCGAGCAGTACTTC. The genes are TRBV3-1 (or the pseudogene TRBV3-2) and TRBJ2-7; D gene ambiguous. The CDR3 runs to 13 residues. Trimming removed 1 base at V and 6 bases at J, with 10 bases between. The germline CDR1 and CDR2 sequences are LGHDT and YNNKEL (reference sequence).

The V and J genes are TRBV6-5 and TRBJ1-6; D is possibly TRBD1 (5 bases). Germline CDR1 MNHEY, CDR2 SVGAGI. Trimming stripped 2 bases from V and 7 bases from J, with 12 bases between. The CDR3 contains 15 residues. The CDR3 protein is CASSYGGRVNSPLHF. The CDR3 DNA sequence: TGTGCCAGCAGTTACGGGGGACGGGTGAATTCACCCCTCCACTTT.

J is TRBJ2-7 and V is TRBV15; 9 positions agree with TRBD1. CDR3 length equals 17 residues. Germline loops: CDR1 LNHNV, CDR2 YYDKDF (reference sequence). Trimming at V came to 1 base and at J to 3 bases, leaving 10 bases not matched to a gene. In DNA, the CDR3 is TGTGCCACCAGCAGAGGAACCCGGCGGACAGGGGACTACGAGCAGTACTTC. Its translation: CATSRGTRRTGDYEQYF.